These 8 T cell receptor beta chains were sequenced from one sample in a study of a mutant IDH1 vaccine in newly diagnosed glioma. Time point in this sample: week 5, during vaccination. Alongside topical imiquimod, each dose of vaccine comprised 300 ug of mutant IDH1 20-mer peptide. These receptors lack a known antigen. The protocol was immunoSEQ multiplex PCR, while the TCRdb copy is restricted to in-frame clones and leaves out a portion. The table shows around 32,000 clones, with roughly 87% occurring only once. Specimen: peripheral blood mononuclear cells (PBMCs), collected from a glioma patient whose treatment included an IDH1 peptide vaccine. The source is a woman aged 40 to 55 with glioma. Some clones in this sample may be carry-over from other donors' samples.

This chain links TRBV7-3 with TRBJ1-2; TRBD1 is a possible D gene (6 bases). Germline CDR1 SGHTA, CDR2 FQGTGA. Trimming left V 0 bases short and J 4 bases short, with 36 bases between. This CDR3 spans 23 amino acids. Here the CDR3 reads CASSLTVRNRASSSTLGAYGYTF. CDR3 DNA: TGTGCCAGCAGCTTAACCGTCCGTAACAGGGCCAGTTCCAGTACCCTAGGCGCCTATGGCTACACCTTC.

The V and J genes are TRBV7-8 and TRBJ2-3; D is possibly TRBD2 (6 bases). Germline CDR1 SGHVS, CDR2 FQNEAQ. This CDR3 region has 15 residues. The V end lost 4 bases, the J end lost 3 bases, and 14 bases lay between the germline ends. The CDR3 sequence: CASSYPGVLTDTQYF. The CDR3 DNA follows: TGTGCCAGCAGCTACCCGGGAGTTTTGACAGATACGCAGTATTTT.

The gene calls are TRBV5-4 and TRBJ2-2; D may be TRBD2 (7 bases). Trimming took 0 bases from V and 4 from J, leaving 13 bases between them. The CDR3 extends over 16 amino acids. The germline V gene encodes CDR1 SGHNT and CDR2 YYREEE (reference sequence). The CDR3 loop reads CASSLVRGAGTGELFF. CDR3 sequence (DNA): TGTGCCAGCAGCTTGGTTCGGGGGGCGGGCACCGGGGAGCTGTTTTTT.

The rearrangement uses TRBV4-3 and TRBJ2-1, with 10 bases identical to TRBD2. CDR3 length equals 15 residues. Germline values: CDR1 LGHNA, CDR2 YSLEER. The J segment lost 8 bases and the V segment lost 2 bases, leaving 6 bases of the junction unmatched. CDR3 in amino acids: CASSQRAGGLDEQFF. CDR3 in DNA: TGCGCCAGCAGCCAAAGAGCGGGGGGGCTCGATGAGCAGTTCTTC.

V and J are TRBV11-3 and TRBJ2-2; tentatively, D is TRBD1 or TRBD2 (7 bases each). This CDR3 is built from 18 residues. Germline CDR1 reads SGHNT; CDR2 reads YENEEA. The V end lost 4 bases, the J end lost 4 bases, and 22 bases lay between the germline ends. The CDR3 bases are TGTGCCAGCAGCTCGCCTGAAGGGGGCGGGGGCGGCACCGGGGAGCTGTTTTTT. It specifies CASSSPEGGGGGTGELFF. Variable domain in full (rest from reference TRBV11-3 and TRBJ2-2): EAGVVQSPRYKIIEKKQPVAFWCNPISGHNTLYWYLQNLGQGPELLIRYENEEAVDDSQLPKDRFSAERLKGVDSTLKIQPAELGDSAVYLCASSSPEGGGGGTGELFFGEGSRLTVL.

This chain uses TRBV28 with TRBJ2-1; 7 bases map to TRBD2. Per germline, CDR1 MDHEN and CDR2 SYDVKM. V was pared by 0 bases and J by 7 bases, with 6 bases of the junction left unmatched. The CDR3 is 15 residues long. The CDR3 coding sequence is TGTGCCAGCAGTTTATGGGGCGGGGGATCGAATGAGCAGTTCTTC. This sequence encodes CASSLWGGGSNEQFF.

The chain is built from TRBV13 and TRBJ2-7, with 7 positions matching TRBD2. CDR3 size: 13 residues. The V and J ends lost 5 bases and 6 bases, in that order; junction bases with no gene match: 7. Germline V gives CDR1 PRHDT, CDR2 FYEKMQ (reference sequence). Here the CDR3 reads CASSGSERGEQYF. As DNA, the CDR3 is TGTGCCAGCAGCGGGAGTGAGCGGGGCGAGCAGTACTTC. Together with reference TRBV13 and TRBJ2-7, the CDR3 gives the full variable domain: AAGVIQSPRHLIKEKRETATLKCYPIPRHDTVYWYQQGPGQDPQFLISFYEKMQSDKGSIPDRFSAQQFSDYHSELNMSSLELGDSALYFCASSGSERGEQYFGPGTRLTVT.

This chain connects TRBV11-1 to TRBJ2-1; D might be TRBD2 (5 bases). Between the trimmed V and J ends, which lost 3 bases and 9 bases, there was a span of 12 bases. Germline V lookup: CDR1 SGHAT, CDR2 FQDESV (reference sequence). This CDR3 has 13 residues. The CDR3 protein is CASSFDRAGEQFF. The CDR3 bases are TGTGCCAGCAGCTTCGACCGGGCGGGTGAGCAGTTCTTC.